Each of the 21 T cell receptor beta chains below was sequenced from the same sample in a study of beta chain features in type 1 diabetes. Findings of the study overall: People with Type 1 diabetes carried modestly yet significantly shorter TCRB CDR3s in all four CD4+ subsets.

The whole isolated RNA underwent reverse transcription, so sequencing captured expressed TCRB transcripts. The protocol was immunoSEQ multiplex PCR, while the TCRdb copy is restricted to in-frame clones and leaves out a portion. This sample has approximately 260,000 clones, with 20% found just once. No cognate antigen is known for these TCRs. Material: naive CD4+ T cells from blood. These TCRs come from a middle-aged woman with type 1 diabetes.

This clone turned up a few times. J is TRBJ2-2 and V is TRBV2, with unresolved D. Trimming left V 7 bases short and J 1 base short, with 4 bases between. The CDR3 is 12 amino acids. The germline CDR1 and CDR2 sequences are SNHLY and FYNNEI. Here the CDR3 reads CASTGNTGELFF. In DNA, the CDR3 is TGTGCCAGCACCGGGAACACCGGGGAGCTGTTTTTT. The entire variable domain, with the rest obtained from reference TRBV2 and TRBJ2-2, is as follows: EPEVTQTPSHQVTQMGQEVILRCVPISNHLYFYWYRQILGQKVEFLVSFYNNEISEKSEIFDDQFSVERPDGSNFTLKIRSTKLEDSAMYFCASTGNTGELFFGEGSRLTVL.

This clone has just a few counts. The rearrangement joins TRBV7-2 to TRBJ2-5; 8 bases map to TRBD1. The length of the CDR3 is 19 residues. Germline CDR1 SGHTA, CDR2 FQGNSA. With 7 bases clipped from V and 5 bases from J, the junction kept 24 bases outside the gene matches. The DNA of the CDR3 is TGTGCCAGCACTCCGTGGCCCCCAGGGACAGGCGGCTCCGGGGAGACCCAGTACTTC. Protein product: CASTPWPPGTGGSGETQYF.

V gene TRBV27 combines with J gene TRBJ2-7; D ambiguous. Germline V lookup: CDR1 MNHEY, CDR2 SMNVEV (reference sequence). This CDR3 is 15 amino acids long. Trimming stripped 0 bases from V and 2 bases from J, with 11 bases between. The CDR3, as DNA: TGTGCCAGCAGTTTATCCTTCGGAGAAACCTACGAGCAGTACTTC. As protein: CASSLSFGETYEQYF.

The table lists this clone with a few counts. The chain has TRBV29-1 and TRBJ1-2; TRBD1 agrees at 8 bases. V shed 3 bases, J shed 5 bases, and the junction held 8 bases outside the gene matches. The CDR3 runs 14 residues. Germline CDR1 SQVTM, CDR2 ANQGSEA. CDR3 sequence reads: CSVEGRGRRYGYTF. Here the CDR3 DNA reads TGCAGCGTTGAGGGCAGGGGGCGGCGATATGGCTACACCTTC. The full variable domain, rest sourced from reference TRBV29-1 and TRBJ1-2, is SAVISQKPSRDICQRGTSLTIQCQVDSQVTMMFWYRQQPGQSLTLIATANQGSEATYESGFVIDKFPISRPNLTFSTLTVSNMSPEDSSIYLCSVEGRGRRYGYTFGSGTRLTVV.

The chain employs TRBV9 and TRBJ2-7; D gene uncertain. Germline V CDR1 and CDR2: SGDLS, YYNGEE. The germline V and J ends were trimmed by 2 bases and 5 bases, with 17 bases remaining between them. The CDR3 loop spans 15 amino acids. The CDR3 nucleotides are TGTGCCAGCAGCGTTCCTGGGTGGAATAGCCACGAGCAGTACTTC. Residues: CASSVPGWNSHEQYF.

This clone was recorded a few times. The chain couples TRBV28 to TRBJ2-3, with TRBD2 as a possible D gene (5 bases). Germline V gene sequence: CDR1 MDHEN, CDR2 SYDVKM. This CDR3 has 15 amino acids. Trimming cost V 8 bases and J 1 base, with 16 bases left between them. The DNA for the CDR3 is TGTGCCAGCGATGGACGTCGGGGTCGCACAGATACGCAGTATTTT. Its protein is CASDGRRGRTDTQYF.

The chain joins TRBV5-1 to TRBJ2-3; unclear D gene. The germline V and J ends were trimmed by 0 bases and 0 bases, with 8 bases remaining between them. This CDR3 has 15 amino acids. Germline assignment: CDR1 SGHRS and CDR2 YFSETQ. The CDR3 nucleotides read TGCGCCAGCAGCTTGGATGGGCAGAGCACAGATACGCAGTATTTT. Translating gives CASSLDGQSTDTQYF.

The V call is TRBV9, the J call TRBJ2-1; no definite D call. Germline V gene data show CDR1 as SGDLS and CDR2 as YYNGEE. The CDR3 has 13 residues. V was clipped by 6 bases and J by 5 bases, with 12 bases between them. The CDR3 here is CASTRTTDNEQFF. CDR3 coding DNA: TGTGCCAGCACCCGTACAACAGACAATGAGCAGTTCTTC.

The rearrangement joins TRBV11-3 to TRBJ2-7; D might be TRBD2 (5 bases). Between the trimmed V and J ends, which lost 0 bases and 4 bases, there was a span of 7 bases. The germline CDR1 and CDR2 sequences are SGHNT and YENEEA. CDR3 length equals 13 residues. In nucleotides, the CDR3 is TGTGCCAGCAGCTTAGAAACGGGATACGAGCAGTACTTC. The encoded protein is CASSLETGYEQYF.

The table lists this clone with a few counts. The rearrangement uses TRBV28 and TRBJ1-2, with D uncertain. The CDR3 has 12 residues. V was trimmed by 5 bases and J by 8 bases, leaving 12 bases between them. Germline V gives CDR1 MDHEN, CDR2 SYDVKM. This CDR3 is CASSMIVQGYTF. The CDR3 bases are TGTGCCAGCAGTATGATCGTACAGGGCTACACCTTC.

The table lists this clone with a few counts. The chain uses TRBV30 and TRBJ2-1; D remains unclear. The CDR3 has 12 amino acids. The ends were cut back, 5 bases at V and 5 bases at J, with 10 bases in the middle. Germline CDR1 and CDR2: GTSNPN and SVGIG (reference sequence). CDR3 residues: CAWGDRDNEQFF. The CDR3 bases are TGTGCCTGGGGAGACCGCGACAATGAGCAGTTCTTC.

This clone was detected a few times. V and J are TRBV4-3 and TRBJ2-7, with TRBD1 as a possible D gene (5 bases). Germline V gene data show CDR1 as LGHNA and CDR2 as YSLEER. The length of the CDR3 is 13 residues. V gave up 1 base and J gave up 3 bases, with 7 bases separating them. This chain's CDR3 is CASSQVQGYEQYF. CDR3 sequence (DNA): TGCGCCAGCAGCCAAGTTCAGGGCTACGAGCAGTACTTC.

There are a few counts of this clone. The rearrangement joins TRBV2 to TRBJ1-1, with 8 bases matching TRBD1. This CDR3 spans 13 amino acids. Germline trimming cut 6 bases from V and 7 bases from J; bases unmatched to any gene: 7. The germline CDR1 and CDR2 sequences are SNHLY and FYNNEI. CDR3 sequence: CASRRTGPLEAFF. The CDR3 nucleotides are TGTGCCAGCAGGCGGACAGGGCCACTTGAAGCTTTCTTT.

The gene calls are TRBV9 and TRBJ1-5; D remains unclear. This CDR3 comprises 13 residues. With 0 bases removed from V and 6 bases from J, the gap between germline ends came to 7 bases. CDR1 and CDR2 (germline): SGDLS, YYNGEE. CDR3 protein: CASSVAEAQPQHF. Written as DNA, the CDR3 is TGTGCCAGCAGCGTAGCAGAGGCTCAGCCCCAGCATTTT.

The chain couples TRBV28 to TRBJ1-5; the D gene is possibly TRBD1 (5 bases). Between the trimmed V and J ends, which lost 10 bases and 7 bases, there was a span of 14 bases. CDR1 MDHEN and CDR2 SYDVKM come from the germline V gene. The CDR3 has 12 amino acids. The CDR3 nucleotides are TGTGCCATCATAGGATCAGGGCAGCCCCAGCATTTT. Protein: CAIIGSGQPQHF.

The V call is TRBV7-9, the J call TRBJ2-5; a weak D match, TRBD2 (6 bases). In germline, CDR1 is SEHNR, CDR2 FQNEAQ (reference sequence). This CDR3 has 15 amino acids. V was cut by 1 base and J by 0 bases, with 9 bases left in between. As DNA, the CDR3 is TGTGCCAGCAGCTTAGGGGGAGGATACCAAGAGACCCAGTACTTC. This codes for CASSLGGGYQETQYF.

The chain uses TRBV9 and TRBJ2-7, with a tentative D call TRBD2 (7 bases). V lost 1 base and J lost 5, with 16 bases in between. Germline V gives CDR1 SGDLS, CDR2 YYNGEE. The CDR3 spans 15 residues. The CDR3 is CASSVMGGRIDEQYF. The CDR3 DNA follows: TGTGCCAGCAGCGTAATGGGGGGGCGCATCGACGAGCAGTACTTC.

CDR3 sequence: CASSQGYTDTQYF. The CDR3, as DNA: TGTGCCAGCAGTCAGGGGTACACAGATACGCAGTATTTT. V is TRBV5-4 and J is TRBJ2-3, with D perhaps TRBD1 (6 bases). This CDR3 spans 13 amino acids. The V gene's germline CDR1 is SGHNT and CDR2 YYREEE (reference sequence). Trimming cost V 5 bases and J 2 bases, with 9 bases left between them.

The V and J genes are TRBV29-1 and TRBJ1-1, with a weak D call TRBD1 (6 bases). The CDR3 spans 13 residues. Germline CDR1 SQVTM, CDR2 ANQGSEA. Trimming cost V 6 bases and J 3 bases, with 14 bases left between them. CDR3 coding DNA: TGCAGCGTCTCTCCGGGACAATACACTGAAGCTTTCTTT. This encodes CSVSPGQYTEAFF.

The CDR3 DNA is TGTGCCAGCAGCGCCGGGACAGGAGACACTGAAGCTTTCTTT. Translating it yields CASSAGTGDTEAFF. This sequence joins TRBV9 and TRBJ1-1; 8 positions match TRBD1. The CDR3 covers 14 residues. Unmatched junction bases numbered 4, after V lost 3 bases and J lost 3 bases. Germline-derived CDR1 and CDR2 are SGDLS and YYNGEE. Filled out from reference TRBV9 and TRBJ1-1, the complete variable domain reads DSGVTQTPKHLITATGQRVTLRCSPRSGDLSVYWYQQSLDQGLQFLIQYYNGEERAKGNILERFSAQQFPDLHSELNLSSLELGDSALYFCASSAGTGDTEAFFGQGTRLTVV.

The chain recombines TRBV5-4 with TRBJ2-3, with D perhaps TRBD2 (7 bases). CDR3 size: 14 residues. The germline V and J ends were trimmed by 3 bases and 5 bases, with 13 bases remaining between them. Per the germline V gene, CDR1 is SGHNT and CDR2 is YYREEE (reference sequence). The DNA of the CDR3 is TGTGCCAGCAGCTGGGGGGGGCGCGAAGATACGCAGTATTTT. It specifies CASSWGGREDTQYF.